This is a list of T cell receptor beta chains from one sample in a study of CD8 T cells in Susac syndrome. MiXCR, run by TCRdb on the immunoSEQ multiplex PCR reads, gives a single entry per CDR3 protein. The sample carries roughly 200,000 distinct CDR3 sequences, approximately 95% recorded once. Specimen: CD4+ T cells from PBMCs. The receptors here all came from a human donor with multiple sclerosis. The CDR3 runs from the conserved cysteine through the conserved F or W. D genes are given only for firm matches. Part of the rows lack a size; the others show once, few, many or a class for expanded clones.

j_call,d_call,clone_size,v_call,cdr3_aa,cdr3_nt
TRBJ2-3,TRBD2,-,TRBV4-2,CASSQESSGGADTQYF,TGTGCCAGCAGCCAAGAGTCTAGCGGGGGAGCAGATACGCAGTATTTT
TRBJ2-3,TRBD2,-,TRBV7-8,CASSSWRASGSTDTQYF,TGTGCCAGCAGCTCTTGGAGAGCTAGCGGGTCCACAGATACGCAGTATTTT
TRBJ1-6,TRBD1,-,TRBV12-3/TRBV12-4,CASSSAGTGNSPLHF,TGTGCCAGCAGTAGCGCCGGGACAGGGAATTCACCCCTCCACTTT
TRBJ2-2,TRBD1,-,TRBV27,CASSWDRGDTGELFF,TGTGCCAGCAGTTGGGACAGGGGCGACACCGGGGAGCTGTTTTTT
TRBJ1-1,-,-,TRBV2,CASSETTWGTEAFF,TGTGCCAGCAGTGAGACAACCTGGGGCACTGAAGCTTTCTTT
TRBJ2-5,-,-,TRBV20-1,CSASLQETQYF,TGCAGTGCTAGTCTACAAGAGACCCAGTACTTC
TRBJ1-3,-,-,TRBV5-1,CASSPENTERGNTIYF,TGCGCCAGCAGCCCGGAGAACACGGAGAGGGGAAACACCATATATTTT
TRBJ2-3,-,once,TRBV20-1,CSARDRRGPRPTQYF,TGCAGTGCTAGAGATCGGCGGGGACCTCGGCCTACGCAGTATTTT
TRBJ2-3,-,-,TRBV12-3/TRBV12-4,CASSLLSRSDTQYF,TGTGCCAGCAGTTTATTGAGCAGGTCGGATACGCAGTATTTT
TRBJ1-1,TRBD1,-,TRBV4-3,CASSQGGQVNTEAFF,TGCGCCAGCAGCCAGGGTGGACAGGTTAACACTGAAGCTTTCTTT
TRBJ1-2,-,-,TRBV11-2,CASSRIWQGNGYTF,TGTGCCAGCAGCCGCATCTGGCAGGGCAATGGCTACACCTTC
TRBJ2-2,-,-,TRBV4-2,CASSQTNRVDTGELFF,TGTGCCAGCAGCCAAACAAACAGGGTGGACACCGGGGAGCTGTTTTTT
TRBJ2-3,-,-,TRBV12-5,CASGFTGSSPDTQYF,TGTGCTAGTGGTTTCACAGGATCGTCCCCAGATACGCAGTATTTT
TRBJ1-1,-,-,TRBV2,CASSRGVEAFF,TGTGCCAGCAGTAGGGGTGTTGAAGCTTTCTTT
TRBJ1-1,-,-,TRBV20-1,CSARRQPSTEAFF,TGCAGTGCTAGAAGGCAGCCCAGCACTGAAGCTTTCTTT
TRBJ1-6,-,-,TRBV23-1,CATLSESPLHF,TGCGCCACCCTATCGGAATCACCCCTCCACTTT
TRBJ1-2,TRBD1,once,TRBV29-1,CSVRDRGNYGYTF,TGCAGCGTAAGGGACAGGGGAAACTATGGCTACACCTTC
TRBJ1-2,TRBD1,-,TRBV20-1,CSGTGSGGYTF,TGCAGTGGGACAGGGTCGGGTGGCTACACCTTC
TRBJ1-6,-,-,TRBV25-1,CASSEQQGALSPLHF,TGTGCCAGCAGTGAACAACAGGGTGCGCTTTCACCCCTCCACTTT
TRBJ1-6,-,-,TRBV4-3,CASSQDVVSSSYNSPLHF,TGCGCCAGCAGCCAAGACGTTGTCTCGAGCTCCTATAATTCACCCCTCCACTTT
TRBJ1-4,-,-,TRBV4-2,CASSQGPLIGRGEKLFF,TGTGCCAGCAGCCAAGGGCCCCTCATCGGCCGCGGAGAAAAACTGTTTTTT
TRBJ1-4,-,-,TRBV20-1,CSARVQPSNEKLFF,TGCAGTGCTAGAGTTCAGCCTTCTAATGAAAAACTGTTTTTT
TRBJ2-7,-,-,TRBV18,CASSPVGRDQYF,TGTGCCAGCTCACCTGTGGGGCGGGATCAGTACTTC
TRBJ2-7,TRBD1,-,TRBV15,CATSRAGTGGYEQYF,TGTGCCACCAGCAGAGCCGGGACAGGGGGATACGAGCAGTACTTC
TRBJ1-1,-,-,TRBV15,CATSRDRARNTEAFF,TGTGCCACCAGCAGAGATAGGGCAAGGAACACTGAAGCTTTCTTT
TRBJ2-7,TRBD2,-,TRBV19,CASSHVAGAYSYEQYF,TGTGCCAGTAGCCATGTAGCGGGGGCCTATTCCTACGAGCAGTACTTC
TRBJ2-7,TRBD1,-,TRBV2,CASLPGTVSYEQYF,TGTGCCAGCTTGCCCGGGACAGTTTCGTACGAGCAGTACTTC
TRBJ2-6,-,-,TRBV11-2,CASRGANVLTF,TGTGCCAGCAGAGGGGCCAACGTCCTGACTTTC
TRBJ1-1,-,few,TRBV2,CASSYVNTEAFF,TGTGCCAGCAGTTATGTGAACACTGAAGCTTTCTTT
TRBJ2-3,TRBD2,-,TRBV9,CASSTRAAGGRDTQYF,TGTGCCAGCAGCACACGGGCGGCGGGGGGGCGAGATACGCAGTATTTT
TRBJ2-7,TRBD1,-,TRBV20-1,CSASPTGNTRFYEQYF,TGCAGTGCGAGCCCGACAGGGAACACCCGGTTCTACGAGCAGTACTTC
TRBJ2-1,-,-,TRBV29-1,CSVGARGEDEQFF,TGCAGCGTTGGGGCACGGGGTGAGGATGAGCAGTTCTTC
TRBJ2-2,TRBD1,-,TRBV29-1,CSVWIGQGIAGELFF,TGCAGCGTTTGGATAGGACAGGGGATCGCCGGGGAGCTGTTTTTT
TRBJ2-1,-,-,TRBV28,CASSSDGDRRWKNEQFF,TGTGCCAGCAGTTCGGATGGTGACAGAAGGTGGAAAAATGAGCAGTTCTTC
TRBJ2-3,-,-,TRBV30,CALTERGNTDTQYF,TGTGCCTTGACTGAACGGGGGAACACAGATACGCAGTATTTT
TRBJ1-1,-,once,TRBV9,CASSVGPVNTEAFF,TGTGCCAGCAGCGTAGGACCGGTGAACACTGAAGCTTTCTTT
TRBJ1-5,TRBD1,-,TRBV6-1,CASSAGGLQPQHF,TGTGCCAGCAGTGCAGGGGGCCTCCAGCCCCAGCATTTT
TRBJ2-1,TRBD2,-,TRBV4-2,CASSQPGLAGGLVEQFF,TGTGCCAGCAGCCAACCGGGACTAGCGGGGGGCCTCGTGGAGCAGTTCTTC
TRBJ1-1,-,-,TRBV29-1,CSVGGFLDTEAFF,TGCAGCGTTGGCGGGTTTTTGGACACTGAAGCTTTCTTT
TRBJ1-2,-,-,TRBV9,CASSVEDSKTAGYTF,TGTGCCAGCAGCGTAGAGGACTCAAAAACAGCGGGCTACACCTTC
TRBJ1-1,-,-,TRBV3-1,CASRTGTLNTEAFF,TGTGCCAGCAGGACCGGGACACTGAACACTGAAGCTTTCTTT
TRBJ1-6,-,-,TRBV5-6,CASSLDLGPFGNSPLHF,TGTGCCAGCAGCTTGGATCTGGGCCCCTTCGGTAATTCACCCCTCCACTTT
TRBJ2-6,-,-,TRBV7-9,CASSPRQFSGANVLTF,TGTGCCAGCAGCCCAAGACAGTTCTCTGGGGCCAACGTCCTGACTTTC
TRBJ2-1,-,-,TRBV24-1,CATSDSGVEQFF,TGTGCCACCAGTGATTCAGGGGTTGAGCAGTTCTTC
TRBJ2-7,TRBD1,-,TRBV7-2,CASSPGTGLAYEQYF,TGTGCCAGCAGCCCCGGGACAGGGCTAGCCTACGAGCAGTACTTC
TRBJ1-5,-,-,TRBV30,CAWSVRRYSNQPQHF,TGTGCCTGGAGTGTAAGACGATATAGCAATCAGCCCCAGCATTTT
TRBJ2-3,TRBD2,-,TRBV28,CASSLPPLWTSGGFGPETDTQYF,TGTGCCAGCAGTTTACCCCCCCTATGGACTAGCGGGGGATTCGGACCCGAGACTGATACGCAGTATTTT
TRBJ2-1,-,-,TRBV7-2,CASSLEQGRNEQFF,TGTGCCAGCAGCTTAGAGCAGGGAAGGAATGAGCAGTTCTTC
TRBJ1-5,-,-,TRBV20-1,CSASPHTGNQPQHF,TGCAGTGCTAGTCCGCATACGGGCAATCAGCCCCAGCATTTT
TRBJ2-1,-,-,TRBV29-1,CSVEGGYSYNEQFF,TGCAGCGTTGAGGGCGGATACTCCTACAATGAGCAGTTCTTC
TRBJ1-1,-,-,TRBV20-1,CSARGTGRVAFF,TGCAGTGCTAGAGGAACAGGGCGGGTAGCTTTCTTT
TRBJ2-3,-,-,TRBV20-1,CSAMMTDRADTQYF,TGCAGTGCTATGATGACGGATCGGGCAGATACGCAGTATTTT
TRBJ2-1,TRBD2,-,TRBV20-1,CSARTSGGAYNEQFF,TGCAGTGCTAGGACTAGCGGGGGGGCCTACAATGAGCAGTTCTTC